This T cell receptor (beta chain) was captured by sequencing in a study of immune evolution from preneoplasia to lung adenocarcinoma. About this clone: Its antigen remains unidentified.

The assay was immunoSEQ multiplex PCR, and TCRdb's table has in-frame clones only and misses some. The table shows about 14,000 clones, with 70% to 90% occurring only once. Premalignant or tumor cells were enriched by macro-dissection after pathologic assessment. Study-wide points: Highest clonality occurred in KRAS-mutant, not EGFR-mutant or double wild-type, nodules. Top clone frequencies peaked in normal lung, apparently declining through invasive adenocarcinoma.

The sequence came from a person aged 70 to 85 with lung adenocarcinoma. Sequenced input: FFPE minimally invasive lung adenocarcinoma tissue.

The CDR3 protein is CAWSGGWYEQYF. The CDR3 DNA follows: TGTGCCTGGAGTGGCGGCTGGTACGAGCAGTACTTC. The chain carries TRBV30 and TRBJ2-7; D is uncertain. The CDR3 runs 12 residues. Germline CDR1 and CDR2: GTSNPN and SVGIG (reference sequence). The V end lost 1 base, the J end lost 4 bases, and 8 bases lay between the germline ends.